Reported below is one T cell receptor (beta chain). The junction shows a germline mismatch at one end, possibly a read error. The CDR3 loop spans 15 amino acids. From the RT-PCR reads, TCRdb called clonotypes with MiXCR, one entry per CDR3 protein. The sample lists about a million distinct CDR3 sequences; more than 15% were seen once. This sample is part of a study of patients and donors after allogeneic stem cell transplantation. J is TRBJ1-1 and V is TRBV12-3 or TRBV12-4; TRBD1 aligns across 7 bases. The sample comprised blood, either unsorted or a sorted T cell fraction (not recorded which). The sequence was obtained from a human donor who was either an allogeneic HSCT recipient or a stem cell or donor lymphocyte infusion donor (not recorded which). It is not recorded whose cells these are; they may come from a transplant donor. DNA of the CDR3: TGTGCCAGCAGTTTCGGGACAGTTTGGGACACTGAAGTTTTCTTT. Protein product: CASSFGTVWDTEVFF.